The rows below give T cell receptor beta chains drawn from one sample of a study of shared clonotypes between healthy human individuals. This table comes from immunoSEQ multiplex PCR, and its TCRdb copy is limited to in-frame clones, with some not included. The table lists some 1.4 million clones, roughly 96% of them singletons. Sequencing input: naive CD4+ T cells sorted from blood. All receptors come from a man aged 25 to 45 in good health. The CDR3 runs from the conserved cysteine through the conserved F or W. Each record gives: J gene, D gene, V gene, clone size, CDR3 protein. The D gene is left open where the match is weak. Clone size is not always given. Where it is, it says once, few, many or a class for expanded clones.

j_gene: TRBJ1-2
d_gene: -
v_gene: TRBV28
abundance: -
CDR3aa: CASSTTGKNGYTF

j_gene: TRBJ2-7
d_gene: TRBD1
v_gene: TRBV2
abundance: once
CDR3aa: CASSDGTGGFEQYF

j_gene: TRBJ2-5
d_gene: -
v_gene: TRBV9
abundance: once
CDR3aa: CASSDSGSMPETQYF

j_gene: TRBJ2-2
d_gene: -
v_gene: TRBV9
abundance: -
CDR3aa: CASSVAGFSGELFF

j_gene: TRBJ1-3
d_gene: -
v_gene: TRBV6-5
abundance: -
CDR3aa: CASSRGLSSGNTIYF

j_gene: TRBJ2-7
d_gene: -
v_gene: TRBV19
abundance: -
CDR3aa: CASSIGFARQGIVEQYF

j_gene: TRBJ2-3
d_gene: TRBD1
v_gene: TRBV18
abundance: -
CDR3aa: CASSPQGARTADTQYF

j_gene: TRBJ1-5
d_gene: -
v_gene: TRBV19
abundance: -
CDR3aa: CASSMTGHQPQHF

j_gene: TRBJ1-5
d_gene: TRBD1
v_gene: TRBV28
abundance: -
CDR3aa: CASSQRQGAGNQPQHF

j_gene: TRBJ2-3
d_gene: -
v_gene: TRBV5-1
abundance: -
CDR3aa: CASSLVAPTDTQYF

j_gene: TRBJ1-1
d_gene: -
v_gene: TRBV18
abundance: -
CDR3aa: CASSPQGTNTEAFF

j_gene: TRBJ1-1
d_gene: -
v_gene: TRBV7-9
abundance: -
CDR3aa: CASSFNPNTEAFF

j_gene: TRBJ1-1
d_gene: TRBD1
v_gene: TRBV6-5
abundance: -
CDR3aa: CASKAGGMNTEAFF

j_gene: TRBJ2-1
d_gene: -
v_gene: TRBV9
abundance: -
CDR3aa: CASSVGTTAYNEQFF

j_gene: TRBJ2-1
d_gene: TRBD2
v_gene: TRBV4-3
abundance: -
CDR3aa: CASSQRTSGKSYNEQFF

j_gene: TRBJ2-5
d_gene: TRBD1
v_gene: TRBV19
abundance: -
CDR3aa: CASSIEGTGGFETQYF

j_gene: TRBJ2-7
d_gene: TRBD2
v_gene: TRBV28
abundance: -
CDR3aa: CASSFGGVGTGGPYEQYF

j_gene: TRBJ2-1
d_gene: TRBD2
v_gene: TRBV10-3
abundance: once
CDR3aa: CAILPGGHNEQFF

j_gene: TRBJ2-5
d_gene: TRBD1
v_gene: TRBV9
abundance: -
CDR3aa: CASSPGTGVPETQYF

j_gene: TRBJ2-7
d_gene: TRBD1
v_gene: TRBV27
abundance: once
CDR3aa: CASSFVQGAFPYEQYF

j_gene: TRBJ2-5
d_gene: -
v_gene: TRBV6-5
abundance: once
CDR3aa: CASSYRLSQETQYF

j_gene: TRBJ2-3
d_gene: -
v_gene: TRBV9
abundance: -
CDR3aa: CASSVDLVADTQYF

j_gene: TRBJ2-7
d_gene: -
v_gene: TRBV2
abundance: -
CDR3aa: CASSEVSRRGHYEQYF

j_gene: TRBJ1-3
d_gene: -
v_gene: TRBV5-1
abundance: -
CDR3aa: CASSLAGLGNTIYF

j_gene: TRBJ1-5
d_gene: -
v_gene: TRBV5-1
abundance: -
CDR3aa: CASSLGVSGTHQPQHF

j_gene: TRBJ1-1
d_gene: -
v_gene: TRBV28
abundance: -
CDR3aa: CASSLEGGRGTEAFF

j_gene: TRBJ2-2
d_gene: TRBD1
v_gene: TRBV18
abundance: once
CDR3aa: CASSPLPGTATGELFF

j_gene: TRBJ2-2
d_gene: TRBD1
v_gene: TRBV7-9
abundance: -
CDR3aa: CASSFWGQGITGELFF

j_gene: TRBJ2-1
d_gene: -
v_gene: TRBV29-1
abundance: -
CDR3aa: CSPRLGRSYNEQFF

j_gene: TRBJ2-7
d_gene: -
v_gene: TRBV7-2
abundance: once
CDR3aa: CASSDRTRAYEQYF

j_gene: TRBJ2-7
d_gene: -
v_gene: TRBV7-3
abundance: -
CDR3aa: CASSPGLLNYEQYF

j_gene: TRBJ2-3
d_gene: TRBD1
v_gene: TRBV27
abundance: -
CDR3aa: CASTVDRDADTQYF

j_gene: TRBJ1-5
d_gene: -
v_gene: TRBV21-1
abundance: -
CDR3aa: CASSNRACGAEREPQHF

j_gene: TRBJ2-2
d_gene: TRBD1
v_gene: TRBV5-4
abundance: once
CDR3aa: CASSDEARTGFTGELFF

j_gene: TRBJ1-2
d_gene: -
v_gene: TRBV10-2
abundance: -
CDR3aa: CASSGGDYGYTF

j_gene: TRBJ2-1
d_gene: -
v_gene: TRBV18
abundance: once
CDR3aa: CASSPPAASYNEQFF

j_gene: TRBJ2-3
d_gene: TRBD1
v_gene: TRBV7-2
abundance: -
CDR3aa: CASSAHRGGRTDTQYF

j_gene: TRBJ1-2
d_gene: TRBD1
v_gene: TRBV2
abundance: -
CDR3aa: CASSDNFAGVAGTENNYGYTF

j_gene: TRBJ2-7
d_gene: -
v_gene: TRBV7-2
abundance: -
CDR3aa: CASSPLYEQYF

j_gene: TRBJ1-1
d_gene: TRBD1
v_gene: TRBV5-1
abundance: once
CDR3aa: CASSLSVADRGPLNTEAFF

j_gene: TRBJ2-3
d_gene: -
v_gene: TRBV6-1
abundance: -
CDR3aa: CAVSLADTQYF